What follows is one T cell receptor beta chain and its context. Antigen unknown. The data belong to a study of cytomegalovirus exposure and HLA in healthy donors. Study findings and constraints: Follow-up analysis seemed to connect common viral pathogens with several of the most significant clusters identified. Confirmation in vitro established that a few CMV-associated chains were specific for CMV antigens. In a later analysis, HLA-C alleles had the fewest associated TCRs, DRB1 alleles the most.

Healthy bone marrow donors formed the donor group. Both 60 Vbeta primers and 13 Jbeta primers went into the PCR. Generated by immunoSEQ multiplex PCR, the TCRdb table keeps only in-frame clones and is missing some. In the table there are 150,000 to 200,000 clones, roughly three quarters of which are singletons. V shed 2 bases, J shed 6 bases, and the junction held 3 bases outside the gene matches. This CDR3 comprises 15 residues. Germline V gene sequence: CDR1 SGDLS, CDR2 YYNGEE. The rearrangement joins TRBV9 to TRBJ2-3; 13 bases match TRBD2. The specimen was PBMCs. The clonotype comes from a woman aged 45 to 65 in good health and CMV-seropositive. The DNA for the CDR3 is TGTGCCAGCAGCGTCCTACTAGCGGGGGGGGATACGCAGTATTTT. Protein product: CASSVLLAGGDTQYF.